This TCR beta chain was profiled in a study of beta chain features in type 1 diabetes. General observations from the study: A cDNA-based sequencing approach could over-represent cells with high TCR expression. In all four CD4+ subsets, TCRB CDR3 length was significantly, moderately reduced in type 1 diabetes. Equally in patients and controls, shorter templates might have been favored by PCR.

V dropped 4 bases and J dropped 10 bases, with 5 bases sitting between them. Germline V gene data show CDR1 as MGHRA and CDR2 as YSYEKL. The CDR3 spans 11 residues. This clone was observed a handful of times. The target antigen is unknown. Every bit of the isolated RNA underwent reverse transcription, so sequencing read expressed TCRB transcripts. Repertoires were generated with immunoSEQ multiplex PCR, while TCRdb's copy carries only in-frame clones and drops some. The repertoire consists of approximately 150,000 clones, with 10% to 15% occurring once and the leading ten covering around 1.2%. V is TRBV4-1 and J is TRBJ1-6; D gene ambiguous. Sequenced: central memory CD4+ T cells from blood. The sequence came from a man between 18 and 29 years old with type 1 diabetes. The CDR3 bases are TGCGCCAGCAGCCCCATCTCACCCCTCCACTTT. Protein: CASSPISPLHF.